The T cell receptor (beta chain) described here comes from a study of cytomegalovirus exposure and HLA in healthy donors. At the level of the study: Ancestry clustering placed around four fifths of approximately 420 genotyped donors in the Caucasian-associated cluster.

The CDR3 loop spans 13 amino acids. V dropped 4 bases and J dropped 1 base, with 4 bases sitting between them. Germline V gene lookup returns CDR1 SNHLY and CDR2 FYNNEI. PCR was performed using 60 Vbeta and 13 Jbeta primers. Repertoires were generated with immunoSEQ multiplex PCR, while TCRdb's copy carries only in-frame clones and drops some. The data hold approximately 160,000 clones, with roughly four fifths observed a single time. This clone was seen only once. The sequence was collected from a woman aged 40 to 55 in good health and CMV-seronegative. The sample consisted of PBMCs. The J gene is TRBJ2-2, the V gene TRBV2, with D unclear. DNA for the CDR3: TGTGCCAGCAGTGTCATGAACACCGGGGAGCTGTTTTTT. Its protein is CASSVMNTGELFF.